This paragraph reports one TCR beta chain. This entry comes from a study of TIL therapy for anti-PD-1-resistant metastatic lung cancer. Indicated time point: pre-treatment sample, taken before nivolumab and TIL therapy. Tumor tissue came from excised metastases, mostly pleural nodules or supraclavicular lymph nodes. Sequencing used immunoSEQ v3. Here immunoSEQ multiplex PCR was the method, and the copy in TCRdb shows in-frame clones only, minus some. The sample has approximately 87,000 clones; 55% to 75% are singletons. This material consisted of tumor tissue, taken at baseline. The sequence derives from a person aged 25 to 79 with non-small cell lung cancer.

The CDR3 nucleotides are TGTGCCAGCTCACCTCCCCGGACAGGGGATCATACTGAAGCTTTCTTT. Its translation: CASSPPRTGDHTEAFF. The rearrangement joins TRBV18 to TRBJ1-1, with 9 bases matching TRBD1. V gave up 3 bases and J gave up 5 bases; unmatched junction bases: 10. Germline CDR1 KGHSH, CDR2 LQKENI. The CDR3 extends over 16 amino acids.